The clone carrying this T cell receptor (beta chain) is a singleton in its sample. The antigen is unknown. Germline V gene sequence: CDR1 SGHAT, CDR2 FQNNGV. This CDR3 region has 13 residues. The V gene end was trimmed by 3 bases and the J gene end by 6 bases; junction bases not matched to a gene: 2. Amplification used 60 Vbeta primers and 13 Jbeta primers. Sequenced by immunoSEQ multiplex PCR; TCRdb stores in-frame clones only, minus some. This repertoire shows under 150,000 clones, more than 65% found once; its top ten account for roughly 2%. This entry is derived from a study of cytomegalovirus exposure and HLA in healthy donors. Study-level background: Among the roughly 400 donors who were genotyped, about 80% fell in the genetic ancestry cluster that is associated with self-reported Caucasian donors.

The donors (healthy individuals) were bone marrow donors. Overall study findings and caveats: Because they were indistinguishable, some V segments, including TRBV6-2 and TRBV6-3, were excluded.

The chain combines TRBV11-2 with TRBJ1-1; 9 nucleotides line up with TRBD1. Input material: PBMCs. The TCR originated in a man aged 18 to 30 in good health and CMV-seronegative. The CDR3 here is CASSFGQGSEAFF. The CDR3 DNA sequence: TGTGCCAGCAGCTTTGGACAGGGGTCTGAAGCTTTCTTT. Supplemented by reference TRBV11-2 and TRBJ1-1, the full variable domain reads EAGVAQSPRYKIIEKRQSVAFWCNPISGHATLYWYQQILGQGPKLLIQFQNNGVVDDSQLPKDRFSAERLKGVDSTLKIQPAKLEDSAVYLCASSFGQGSEAFFGQGTRLTVV.